One and the same sample provided the 6 T cell receptor beta chains below, sequenced in a study of OX40 agonist ivuxolimab in advanced cancers. Clones were sequenced by immunoSEQ multiplex PCR, and TCRdb holds only the in-frame ones, with some missing. The data show more than 55,000 clones, 87% seen once. The sample in question was CD4+ or CD8+ T cells sorted from blood, obtained in a trial of the OX40 agonist ivuxolimab. Receptors were obtained from an adult with an advanced solid tumor such as melanoma, head and neck, liver or kidney cancer.

The chain uses TRBV27 and TRBJ2-4, with 7 bases aligning to TRBD1. The CDR3 is 16 residues long. V was clipped by 5 bases and J by 1 base; unmatched bases: 8. Germline V lookup: CDR1 MNHEY, CDR2 SMNVEV (reference sequence). The DNA of the CDR3 is TGTGCCAGCAGTCGACAGGGCAACGGGGCCAAAAACATTCAGTACTTC. Amino acid sequence: CASSRQGNGAKNIQYF.

This chain uses TRBV30 with TRBJ2-3, with D unclear. Germline values: CDR1 GTSNPN, CDR2 SVGIG (reference sequence). CDR3 length equals 13 residues. V dropped 7 bases and J dropped 2 bases, with 13 bases sitting between them. In DNA, the CDR3 is TGTGCCTTCCGTGTCCCTATCACAGATACGCAGTATTTT. Its translation is CAFRVPITDTQYF.

In DNA form, the CDR3 reads TGTGCCAGCTCAGTCCGAGACCGGCAGTTCTTC. Translation gives CASSVRDRQFF. The rearrangement joins TRBV7-2 to TRBJ2-1; the D is unclear. The CDR3 covers 11 residues. The V and J ends lost 8 bases and 12 bases respectively, with 14 bases between them. Per germline, CDR1 SGHTA and CDR2 FQGNSA.

This chain connects TRBV14 to TRBJ1-2; tentatively, D is TRBD1 (5 bases). V was shortened by 1 base and J by 8 bases, with 11 bases between the two germline ends. The germline V gene has CDR1 SGHDN and CDR2 FVKESK. This CDR3 has 13 amino acids. In DNA form, the CDR3 reads TGTGCCAGCAGCCAAGCCCTGCCAGGGGGCTACACCTTC. This encodes CASSQALPGGYTF.

The chain is built from TRBV19 and TRBJ2-2; 10 nucleotides align to TRBD2. The CDR3 has 15 amino acids. CDR1 is LNHDA and CDR2 is SQIVND in the germline V gene (reference sequence). The J segment lost 6 bases and the V segment lost 5 bases, leaving 6 bases of the junction unmatched. The CDR3 DNA reads as TGTGCCAGTAGTGGCAGCGGGAGGGCCCCCGGGGAGCTGTTTTTT. Its protein product is CASSGSGRAPGELFF.

CDR3 residues: CASSISGTYEQYF. The DNA of the CDR3 is TGTGCCAGCAGCATTAGCGGGACCTACGAGCAGTACTTC. This chain connects TRBV11-1 to TRBJ2-7; 8 bases line up with TRBD2. This CDR3 is 13 amino acids long. V gave up 5 bases and J gave up 2 bases; unmatched junction bases: 2. Germline loops: CDR1 SGHAT, CDR2 FQDESV (reference sequence).